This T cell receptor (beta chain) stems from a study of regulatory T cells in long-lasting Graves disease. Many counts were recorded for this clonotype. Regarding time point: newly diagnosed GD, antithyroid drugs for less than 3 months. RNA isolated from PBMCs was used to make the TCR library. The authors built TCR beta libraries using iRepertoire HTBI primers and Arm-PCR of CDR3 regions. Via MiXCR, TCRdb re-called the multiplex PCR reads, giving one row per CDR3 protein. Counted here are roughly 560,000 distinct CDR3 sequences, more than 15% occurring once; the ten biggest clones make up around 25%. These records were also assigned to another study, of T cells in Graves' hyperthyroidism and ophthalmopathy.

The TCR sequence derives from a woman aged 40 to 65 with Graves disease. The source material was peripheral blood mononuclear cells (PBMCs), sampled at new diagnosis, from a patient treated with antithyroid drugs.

DNA of the CDR3: TGTGCCATCAGTGTTGAGGGGGCCTACACTGAAGCTTTCTTT. It translates to CAISVEGAYTEAFF. J is TRBJ1-1 and V is TRBV10-3; 7 positions agree with TRBD1. CDR3 length: 14 amino acids. V lost 4 bases and J lost 3; bases outside the gene matches: 5. The germline CDR1 and CDR2 sequences are ENHRY and SYGVKD.